This is a list of T cell receptor beta chains from one sample in a study of cytomegalovirus exposure and HLA in healthy donors. Sequencing was performed with immunoSEQ multiplex PCR; in TCRdb, only in-frame clones are kept and a portion is missing. The table shows 150,000 to 200,000 clones, with around 84% occurring only once. Sequencing input: PBMCs. These receptors were taken from a woman between 18 and 29 years old in good health and CMV-seronegative. CDR3s leave out the opening cysteine and the closing phenylalanine or tryptophan.

len	v_gene	CDR3aa
15	TRBV5-4	ASSFLTSGGRTDTQY
13	TRBV7-9	ASSSGQGLAYEQY
13	TRBV6-1	ASSENWEGDYEQY
15	TRBV11-3	ASSRGLAGSSTDTQY
14	TRBV7-8	ASSLRGLQSGETQY
12	TRBV19	ASSWRDQITEAF
10	TRBV7-3	ASSSAGGEQF
13	TRBV7-9	SSSTGDQGLGGYT
13	TRBV28	ASSSLGGRRTEAF
11	TRBV10-3	AISESNEREQY
15	TRBV7-2	ASSLVAGSLAKNIQY
18	TRBV4-3	ASSQAPGLAGESPTYEQY
13	TRBV18	ASSPSDRYTGELF
12	TRBV6-5	ASSYGRGYYEQY
11	TRBV10-3	AISELNNYGYT
13	TRBV25-1	ASSGDQGTNTEAF
14	TRBV5-6	ASSHYTLVIGNTIY
10	TRBV6-6	ASSYAGDTQY
15	TRBV7-9	ASSSTSGGSPYNEQF
12	TRBV29-1	SVEDQGASYEQY
12	TRBV30	AWSGRDRVSPLH
13	TRBV5-1	ASTPFTGDNNEQF
14	TRBV29-1	SVAVLAGVSSYEQY
12	TRBV27	ASSIGTGINEQY
11	TRBV28	ASSLGRNEKLF
9	TRBV6-5	ASSQGVGYT
13	TRBV9	ASRPGTGETDTQY
12	TRBV9	ASSPSRSSYEQY
14	TRBV7-9	ASSSQWSGGAGEQF
12	TRBV5-1	ASSVGQGNTEAF
13	TRBV28	ASSLGGGSYNEQF